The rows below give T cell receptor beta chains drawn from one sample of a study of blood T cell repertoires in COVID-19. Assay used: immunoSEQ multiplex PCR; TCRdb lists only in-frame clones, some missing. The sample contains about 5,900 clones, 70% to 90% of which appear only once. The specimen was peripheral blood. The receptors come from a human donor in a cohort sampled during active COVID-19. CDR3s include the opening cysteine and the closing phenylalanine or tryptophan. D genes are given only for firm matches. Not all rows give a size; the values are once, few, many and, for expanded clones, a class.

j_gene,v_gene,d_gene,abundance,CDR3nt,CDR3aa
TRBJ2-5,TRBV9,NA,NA,TGTGCCAGCAGCGTAGCAGGGTACCAAGAGACCCAGTACTTC,CASSVAGYQETQYF
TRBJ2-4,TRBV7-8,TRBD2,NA,TGTGCCAGCAGCTTACCGACTAGCGGGGAAAACATTCAGTACTTC,CASSLPTSGENIQYF
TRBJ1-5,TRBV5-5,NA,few,TGTGCCAGCAGCTTGGCAATGGGGGGACAGCCCCAGCATTTT,CASSLAMGGQPQHF
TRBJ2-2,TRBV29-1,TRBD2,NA,TGCAGCGTTGCTGGCGGGGGGATTAACACCGGGGAGCTGTTTTTT,CSVAGGGINTGELFF
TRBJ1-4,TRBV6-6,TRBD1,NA,TGTGCCAGCAGAAAGGGACAGCCTTATACTAATGAAAAACTGTTTTTT,CASRKGQPYTNEKLFF
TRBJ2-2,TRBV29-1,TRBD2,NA,TGCAGCGCCGGGGGGGGCGCATCCGGGGAGCTGTTTTTT,CSAGGGASGELFF
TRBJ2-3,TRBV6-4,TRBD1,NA,TGTGCCAACCCCGGTGACAGGGCCACTCTCACAGATACGCAGTATTTT,CANPGDRATLTDTQYF
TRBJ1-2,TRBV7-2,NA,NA,TGTGCCAGCAGCTTAGCGGGAGATTGGCTTGGGGGCTACACCTTC,CASSLAGDWLGGYTF
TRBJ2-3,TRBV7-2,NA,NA,TGTGCCAGCAGCTTACACCACAGAGCAACAGATACGCAGTATTTT,CASSLHHRATDTQYF
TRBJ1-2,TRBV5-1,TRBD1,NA,TGCGCCAGCTCTTCTGACGGGACAGGGAGCTATGGCTACACCTTC,CASSSDGTGSYGYTF
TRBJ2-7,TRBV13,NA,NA,TGTGCCAGCGAGAGAGGGACTGGGACGGAGGAGCAGTACTTC,CASERGTGTEEQYF